The 3 T cell receptor beta chains listed next were all sequenced from one sample in a study of control samples from healthy donors and cancer patients. Here immunoSEQ multiplex PCR was the method, and the copy in TCRdb shows in-frame clones only, minus some. The sample lists around 160,000 clones, over 85% occurring once. The sequenced material came from blood. Source of these receptors: a man aged 18-30 years in good health.

This chain uses TRBV5-1 with TRBJ2-7, with 11 positions matching TRBD1. The V gene's germline CDR1 is SGHRS and CDR2 YFSETQ. V lost 4 bases to trimming and J lost 5 bases; unmatched junction nucleotides: 8. There are 15 residues in the CDR3. The CDR3 DNA reads TGCGCCAGCAGCGCCGGACAGGGGGCGAGGAACGAGCAGTACTTC. This sequence encodes CASSAGQGARNEQYF.

J is TRBJ2-7 and V is TRBV5-1, with D perhaps TRBD1 (5 bases). With 4 bases removed from V and 5 bases from J, the gap between germline ends came to 10 bases. CDR3 length: 12 amino acids. CDR1 and CDR2 (germline): SGHRS, YFSETQ. CDR3 in DNA: TGCGCCAGCAGCACAGACAGTGACGAGCAGTACTTC. Translating it yields CASSTDSDEQYF.

The chain couples TRBV10-1 to TRBJ1-5, with D possibly matching TRBD1 (5 bases). The germline CDR1 and CDR2 sequences are WNHNN and SYGVQD (reference sequence). There are 14 residues in the CDR3. Trimming cost V 0 bases and J 4 bases, with 7 bases left between them. The CDR3 loop is CASSESRGNQPQHF. The DNA of the CDR3 is TGCGCCAGCAGTGAGTCGCGGGGGAATCAGCCCCAGCATTTT.